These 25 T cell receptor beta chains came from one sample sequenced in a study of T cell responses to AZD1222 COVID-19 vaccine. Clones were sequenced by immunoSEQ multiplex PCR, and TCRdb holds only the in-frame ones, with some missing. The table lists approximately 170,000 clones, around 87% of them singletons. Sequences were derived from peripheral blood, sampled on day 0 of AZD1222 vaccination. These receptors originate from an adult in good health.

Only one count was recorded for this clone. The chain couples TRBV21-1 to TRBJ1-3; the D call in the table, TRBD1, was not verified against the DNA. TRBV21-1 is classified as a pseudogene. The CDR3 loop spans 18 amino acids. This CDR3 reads CASLSLFPGQEAGNTIYF. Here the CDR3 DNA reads TGTGCCAGCCTATCCTTATTTCCGGGACAGGAGGCTGGAAACACCATATATTTT.

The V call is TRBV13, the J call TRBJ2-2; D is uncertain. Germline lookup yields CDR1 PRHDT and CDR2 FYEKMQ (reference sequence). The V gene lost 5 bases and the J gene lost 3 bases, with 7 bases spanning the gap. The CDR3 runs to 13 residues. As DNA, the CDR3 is TGTGCCAGCAGCCTACTCTACACCGGGGAGCTGTTTTTT. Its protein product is CASSLLYTGELFF. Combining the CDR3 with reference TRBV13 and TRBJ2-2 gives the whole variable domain AAGVIQSPRHLIKEKRETATLKCYPIPRHDTVYWYQQGPGQDPQFLISFYEKMQSDKGSIPDRFSAQQFSDYHSELNMSSLELGDSALYFCASSLLYTGELFFGEGSRLTVL.

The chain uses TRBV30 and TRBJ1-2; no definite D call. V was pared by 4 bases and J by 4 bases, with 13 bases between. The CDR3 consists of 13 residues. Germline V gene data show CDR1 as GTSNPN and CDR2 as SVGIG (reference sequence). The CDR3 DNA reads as TGTGCCTGGACAATCCTTGAGACCTATGGCTACACCTTC. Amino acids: CAWTILETYGYTF.

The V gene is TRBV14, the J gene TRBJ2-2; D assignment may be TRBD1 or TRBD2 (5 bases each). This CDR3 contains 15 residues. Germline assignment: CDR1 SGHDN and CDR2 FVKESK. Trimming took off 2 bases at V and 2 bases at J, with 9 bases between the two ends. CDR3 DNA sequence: TGTGCCAGCAGCCAACTCCGGGGCAACACCGGGGAGCTGTTTTTT. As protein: CASSQLRGNTGELFF.

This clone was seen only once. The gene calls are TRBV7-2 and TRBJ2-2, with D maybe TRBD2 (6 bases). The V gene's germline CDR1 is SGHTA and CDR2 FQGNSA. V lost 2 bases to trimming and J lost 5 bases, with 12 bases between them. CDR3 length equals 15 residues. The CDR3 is CASSLSGDGTGELFF. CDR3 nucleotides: TGTGCCAGCAGCTTATCGGGAGATGGGACCGGGGAGCTGTTTTTT. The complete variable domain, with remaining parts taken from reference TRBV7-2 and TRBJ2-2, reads GAGVSQSPSNKVTEKGKDVELRCDPISGHTALYWYRQSLGQGLEFLIYFQGNSAPDKSGLPSDRFSAERTGGSVSTLTIQRTQQEDSAVYLCASSLSGDGTGELFFGEGSRLTVL.

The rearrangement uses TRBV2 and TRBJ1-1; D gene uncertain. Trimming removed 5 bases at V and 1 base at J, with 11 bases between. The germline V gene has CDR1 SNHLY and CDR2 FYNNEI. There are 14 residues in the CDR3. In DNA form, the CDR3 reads TGTGCCAGCAGTCGTAGAGGAAGGAACACTGAAGCTTTCTTT. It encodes CASSRRGRNTEAFF.

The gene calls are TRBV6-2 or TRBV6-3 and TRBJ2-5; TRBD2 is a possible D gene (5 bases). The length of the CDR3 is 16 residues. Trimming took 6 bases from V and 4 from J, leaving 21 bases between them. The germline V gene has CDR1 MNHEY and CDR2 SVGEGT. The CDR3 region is CASSPNPLRGAETQYF. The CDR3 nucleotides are TGTGCCAGCAGCCCTAATCCCCTACGGGGAGCAGAGACCCAGTACTTC.

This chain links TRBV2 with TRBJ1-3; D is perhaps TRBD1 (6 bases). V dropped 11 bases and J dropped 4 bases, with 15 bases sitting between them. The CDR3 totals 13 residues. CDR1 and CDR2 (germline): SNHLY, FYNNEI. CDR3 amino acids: CASQGGAGNTIYF. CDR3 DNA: TGTGCCTCACAAGGGGGTGCCGGAAACACCATATATTTT. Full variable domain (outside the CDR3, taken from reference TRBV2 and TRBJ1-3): EPEVTQTPSHQVTQMGQEVILRCVPISNHLYFYWYRQILGQKVEFLVSFYNNEISEKSEIFDDQFSVERPDGSNFTLKIRSTKLEDSAMYFCASQGGAGNTIYFGEGSWLTVV.

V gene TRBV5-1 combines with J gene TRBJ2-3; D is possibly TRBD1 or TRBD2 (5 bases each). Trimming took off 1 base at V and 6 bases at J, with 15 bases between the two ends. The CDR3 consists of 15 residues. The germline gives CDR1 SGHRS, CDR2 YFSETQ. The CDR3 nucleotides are TGCGCCAGCAGCTTGAAATGGGGGAACGGGGATACGCAGTATTTT. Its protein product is CASSLKWGNGDTQYF.

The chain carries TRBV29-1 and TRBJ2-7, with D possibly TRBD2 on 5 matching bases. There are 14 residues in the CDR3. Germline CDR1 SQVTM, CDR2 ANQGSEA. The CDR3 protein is CRPHYGIVVCEQYF. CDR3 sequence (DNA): TGCAGACCTCATTACGGGATCGTGGTCTGCGAGCAGTACTTC.

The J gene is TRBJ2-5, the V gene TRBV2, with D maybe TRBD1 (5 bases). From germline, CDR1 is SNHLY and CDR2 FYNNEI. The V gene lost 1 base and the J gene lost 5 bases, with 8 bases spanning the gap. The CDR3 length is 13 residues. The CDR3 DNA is TGTGCCAGCAGTGAAGAAAGGGGCGAGACCCAGTACTTC. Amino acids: CASSEERGETQYF.

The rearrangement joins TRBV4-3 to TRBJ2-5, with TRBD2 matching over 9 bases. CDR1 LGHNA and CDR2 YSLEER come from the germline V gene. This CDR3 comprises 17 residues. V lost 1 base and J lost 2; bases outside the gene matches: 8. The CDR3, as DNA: TGCGCCAGCAGCCAAGTGTTCCCTAGCGGGAATCAAGAGACCCAGTACTTC. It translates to CASSQVFPSGNQETQYF.

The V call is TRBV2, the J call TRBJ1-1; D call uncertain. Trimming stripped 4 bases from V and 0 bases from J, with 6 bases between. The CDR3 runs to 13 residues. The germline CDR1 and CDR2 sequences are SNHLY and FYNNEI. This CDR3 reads CASSVRLNTEAFF. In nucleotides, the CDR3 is TGTGCCAGCAGTGTCAGGTTGAACACTGAAGCTTTCTTT.

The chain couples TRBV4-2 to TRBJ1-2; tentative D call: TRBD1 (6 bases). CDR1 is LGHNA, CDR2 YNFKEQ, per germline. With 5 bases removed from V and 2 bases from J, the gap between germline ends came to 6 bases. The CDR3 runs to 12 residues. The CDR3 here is CASSGQNYGYTF. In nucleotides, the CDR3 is TGTGCCAGCAGCGGACAGAACTATGGCTACACCTTC.

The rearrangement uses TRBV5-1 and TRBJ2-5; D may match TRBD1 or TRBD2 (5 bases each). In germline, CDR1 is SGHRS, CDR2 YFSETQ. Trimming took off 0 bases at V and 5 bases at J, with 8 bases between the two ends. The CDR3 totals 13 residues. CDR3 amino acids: CASSLGGGETQYF. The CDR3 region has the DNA TGCGCCAGCAGCTTGGGGGGCGGGGAGACCCAGTACTTC.

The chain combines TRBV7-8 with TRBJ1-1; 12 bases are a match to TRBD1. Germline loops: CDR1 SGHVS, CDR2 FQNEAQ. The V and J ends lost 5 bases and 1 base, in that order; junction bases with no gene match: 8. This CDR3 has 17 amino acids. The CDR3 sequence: CASSPRDRGLSNTEAFF. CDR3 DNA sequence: TGTGCCAGCAGCCCCCGGGACAGGGGGCTATCGAACACTGAAGCTTTCTTT.

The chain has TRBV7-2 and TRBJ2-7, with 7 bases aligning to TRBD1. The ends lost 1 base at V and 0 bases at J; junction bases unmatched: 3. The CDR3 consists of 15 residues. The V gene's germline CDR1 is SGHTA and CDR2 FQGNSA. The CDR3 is CASSLGGTVSYEQYF. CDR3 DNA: TGTGCCAGCAGCTTAGGTGGGACAGTCTCCTACGAGCAGTACTTC.

CDR3 loop: CASSASGGIGSYNEQFF. CDR3 coding DNA: TGTGCCAGCAGTGCCAGCGGGGGAATCGGGTCCTACAATGAGCAGTTCTTC. This chain links TRBV25-1 with TRBJ2-1; 8 nucleotides line up with TRBD2. Germline CDR1 reads MGHDK; CDR2 reads SYGVNS. The CDR3 loop spans 17 amino acids. J was trimmed by 1 base and V by 4 bases; bases with no gene match: 9.

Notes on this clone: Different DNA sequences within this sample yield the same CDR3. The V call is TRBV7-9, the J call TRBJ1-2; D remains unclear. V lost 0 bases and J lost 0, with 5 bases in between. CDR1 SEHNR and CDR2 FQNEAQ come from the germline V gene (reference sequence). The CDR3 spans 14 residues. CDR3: CASSLAEANYGYTF. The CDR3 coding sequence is TGTGCCAGCAGCTTAGCCGAAGCTAACTATGGCTACACCTTC.

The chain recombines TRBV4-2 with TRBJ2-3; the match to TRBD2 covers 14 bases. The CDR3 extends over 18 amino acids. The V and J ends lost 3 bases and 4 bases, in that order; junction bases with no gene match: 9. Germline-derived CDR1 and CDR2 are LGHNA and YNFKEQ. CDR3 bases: TGTGCCAGCAGCCACCAACAGACTAGCGGGGGGGCCCCAGATACGCAGTATTTT. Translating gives CASSHQQTSGGAPDTQYF.

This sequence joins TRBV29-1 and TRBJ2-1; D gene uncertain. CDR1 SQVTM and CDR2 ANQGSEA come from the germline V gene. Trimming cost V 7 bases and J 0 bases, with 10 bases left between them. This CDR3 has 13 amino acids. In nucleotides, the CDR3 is TGCAGCGCCCTGATCGGCTCCTACAATGAGCAGTTCTTC. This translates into CSALIGSYNEQFF.

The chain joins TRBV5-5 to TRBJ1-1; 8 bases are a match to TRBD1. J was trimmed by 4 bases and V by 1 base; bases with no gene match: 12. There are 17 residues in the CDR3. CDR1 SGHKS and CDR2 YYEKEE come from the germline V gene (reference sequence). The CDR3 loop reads CASSLYAGGRRSTEAFF. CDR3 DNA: TGTGCCAGCAGCTTGTATGCAGGGGGCAGACGTAGCACTGAAGCTTTCTTT.

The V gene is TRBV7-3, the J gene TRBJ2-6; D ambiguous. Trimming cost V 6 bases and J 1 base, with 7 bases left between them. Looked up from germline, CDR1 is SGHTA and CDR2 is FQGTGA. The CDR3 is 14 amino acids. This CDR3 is CASRPPSGANVLTF. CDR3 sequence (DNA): TGTGCCAGCAGACCACCGTCTGGGGCCAACGTCCTGACTTTC.

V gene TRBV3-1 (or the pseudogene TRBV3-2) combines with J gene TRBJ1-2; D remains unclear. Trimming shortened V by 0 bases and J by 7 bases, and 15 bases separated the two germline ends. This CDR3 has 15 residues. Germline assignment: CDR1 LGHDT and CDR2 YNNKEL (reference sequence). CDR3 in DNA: TGTGCCAGCAGCCAAGAAATAGGCAGACATATTGGCTACACCTTC. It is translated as CASSQEIGRHIGYTF.

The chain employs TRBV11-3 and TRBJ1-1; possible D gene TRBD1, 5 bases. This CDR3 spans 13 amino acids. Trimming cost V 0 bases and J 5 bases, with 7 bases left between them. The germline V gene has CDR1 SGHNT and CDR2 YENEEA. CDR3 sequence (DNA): TGTGCCAGCAGCTTAGAGTGGGGGACTGAAGCTTTCTTT. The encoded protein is CASSLEWGTEAFF.